A selection of T cell receptor beta chains follows, all from one sample in a study of memory CD4+ T cells and cytomegalovirus serostatus. Produced via immunoSEQ multiplex PCR; TCRdb's table is partial and in-frame only. Found here are some 56,000 clones, over 80% of them singletons; the top ten hold around 0.43%. The sequencing input was memory CD4+ T cells from blood. Source of these receptors: an adult in good health and CMV-seronegative. CDR3s include the opening cysteine and the closing phenylalanine or tryptophan. A D gene is named only where the DNA matches it firmly. Not every row has a clone size; where given, it reads once, few, many or a size class.

clone size: NA; J gene: TRBJ1-3; V gene: TRBV9; D gene: TRBD1; CDR3 DNA: TGTGCCAGCAGCGCCCGGGACAGGGCGGCTGGAAACACCATATATTTT; CDR3 protein: CASSARDRAAGNTIYF
clone size: NA; J gene: TRBJ2-3; V gene: TRBV7-7; D gene: NA; CDR3 DNA: TGTGCTAGCAGCTTGCAGTTCACAGATACGCAGTATTTT; CDR3 protein: CASSLQFTDTQYF
clone size: NA; J gene: TRBJ1-4; V gene: TRBV2; D gene: NA; CDR3 DNA: TGTGCCAGCAGTGAAGCAGCAGGGACACTGGCTTTCTGGGAAAAACTGTTTTTT; CDR3 protein: CASSEAAGTLAFWEKLFF
clone size: NA; J gene: TRBJ2-3; V gene: TRBV7-2; D gene: NA; CDR3 DNA: TGTGCCAGCAGCTTAGTAAATACGCAGTATTTT; CDR3 protein: CASSLVNTQYF
clone size: NA; J gene: TRBJ1-2; V gene: TRBV15; D gene: TRBD1; CDR3 DNA: TGTGCCACCAGCAGGGGTACGACAGGGGGCTACACCTTC; CDR3 protein: CATSRGTTGGYTF
clone size: NA; J gene: TRBJ1-1; V gene: TRBV5-4; D gene: NA; CDR3 DNA: TGTGCCAGCAGCGGAAAGAACACTGAAGCTTTCTTT; CDR3 protein: CASSGKNTEAFF
clone size: once; J gene: TRBJ2-3; V gene: TRBV29-1; D gene: NA; CDR3 DNA: TGCAGCGTTGCCCCCGGCACAGATACGCAGTATTTT; CDR3 protein: CSVAPGTDTQYF
clone size: NA; J gene: TRBJ2-2; V gene: TRBV9; D gene: NA; CDR3 DNA: TGTGCCAGCAGCGTAGCAACATTAGGTTCCCCCGGGGAGCTGTTTTTT; CDR3 protein: CASSVATLGSPGELFF
clone size: few; J gene: TRBJ1-2; V gene: TRBV2; D gene: TRBD1; CDR3 DNA: TGTGCCAGCAGCCGAGGAGGCAGGGGGATCGGTGGCTACACCTTC; CDR3 protein: CASSRGGRGIGGYTF
clone size: NA; J gene: TRBJ2-5; V gene: TRBV5-8; D gene: NA; CDR3 DNA: TGTGCCAGCAGCGCCGTCACTGCGGAGACCCAGTACTTC; CDR3 protein: CASSAVTAETQYF
clone size: NA; J gene: TRBJ2-6; V gene: TRBV7-3; D gene: NA; CDR3 DNA: TGTGCCAGCAGCGTCTTCTCTGGGGCCAACGTCCTGACTTTC; CDR3 protein: CASSVFSGANVLTF
clone size: NA; J gene: TRBJ2-5; V gene: TRBV27; D gene: NA; CDR3 DNA: TGTGCCAGCGGAGGGACAGCACAAGAGACCCAGTACTTC; CDR3 protein: CASGGTAQETQYF
clone size: NA; J gene: TRBJ1-1; V gene: TRBV6-1; D gene: NA; CDR3 DNA: TGTGCCAGCAGTGAGAGTCTGAACACTGAAGCTTTCTTT; CDR3 protein: CASSESLNTEAFF
clone size: once; J gene: TRBJ2-7; V gene: TRBV4-1; D gene: NA; CDR3 DNA: TGCGCCAGCAGCCAGCGAGAGGGCTACGAGCAGTACTTC; CDR3 protein: CASSQREGYEQYF
clone size: NA; J gene: TRBJ2-1; V gene: TRBV16; D gene: TRBD2; CDR3 DNA: TGTGCCAGCAGCCGCCCGGCGGGGGGTTTTAATGAGCAGTTCTTC; CDR3 protein: CASSRPAGGFNEQFF
clone size: NA; J gene: TRBJ2-3; V gene: TRBV11-3; D gene: TRBD2; CDR3 DNA: TGTGCCAGCAGCTACTCTTCGGGGAGGGCAGATACGCAGTATTTT; CDR3 protein: CASSYSSGRADTQYF
clone size: NA; J gene: TRBJ1-1; V gene: TRBV19; D gene: NA; CDR3 DNA: TGTGCCAGTAGTATTGCCCGCCGGCGTCAACTGAACACTGAAGCTTTCTTT; CDR3 protein: CASSIARRRQLNTEAFF
clone size: NA; J gene: TRBJ2-5; V gene: TRBV28; D gene: NA; CDR3 DNA: TGTGCCAGCAGTCAGCGACTAGGGGGACGGGGGGAGACCCAGTACTTC; CDR3 protein: CASSQRLGGRGETQYF
clone size: once; J gene: TRBJ1-1; V gene: TRBV7-2; D gene: NA; CDR3 DNA: TGTGCCAGCAGCTTAGTTCCGGCAGCCGAGGCAGCTTTCTTT; CDR3 protein: CASSLVPAAEAAFF
clone size: few; J gene: TRBJ1-6; V gene: TRBV5-8; D gene: NA; CDR3 DNA: TGTGCCAGCAGCAAACGGGGAGTTAAGAGCCTCCACTTT; CDR3 protein: CASSKRGVKSLHF
clone size: NA; J gene: TRBJ1-2; V gene: TRBV19; D gene: TRBD1; CDR3 DNA: TGTGCCAGTAGTATCCTGACAGGGGAGAATGGCTACACCTTC; CDR3 protein: CASSILTGENGYTF
clone size: NA; J gene: TRBJ2-7; V gene: TRBV27; D gene: NA; CDR3 DNA: TGTGCCAGCATTCGACACGAGCAGTACTTC; CDR3 protein: CASIRHEQYF
clone size: NA; J gene: TRBJ2-7; V gene: TRBV30; D gene: TRBD2; CDR3 DNA: TGTGCCTGCACCCTAGCGGGGGCCCTATACGAGCAGTACTTC; CDR3 protein: CACTLAGALYEQYF
clone size: NA; J gene: TRBJ2-2; V gene: TRBV12-5; D gene: NA; CDR3 DNA: TGTGCTAGTGGTTTGGACACCGGGGAGCTGTTTTTT; CDR3 protein: CASGLDTGELFF
clone size: once; J gene: TRBJ1-2; V gene: TRBV5-6; D gene: NA; CDR3 DNA: TGTGCCAGCAGCTTCCTCCAGGGGTCGCATGGCTACACCTTC; CDR3 protein: CASSFLQGSHGYTF
clone size: NA; J gene: TRBJ1-1; V gene: TRBV15; D gene: NA; CDR3 DNA: TGTGCCACCAGCAGAGATACCGGCCGTACCACTGAAGCTTTCTTT; CDR3 protein: CATSRDTGRTTEAFF
clone size: NA; J gene: TRBJ1-6; V gene: TRBV2; D gene: NA; CDR3 DNA: TGTGCCAGCAGGGGGCGAGTAGATTCACCCCTCCACTTT; CDR3 protein: CASRGRVDSPLHF
clone size: NA; J gene: TRBJ2-5; V gene: TRBV18; D gene: NA; CDR3 DNA: TGTGCCAGCTCACCACCAAGTTTAGGAGAGACCCAGTACTTC; CDR3 protein: CASSPPSLGETQYF
clone size: NA; J gene: TRBJ2-5; V gene: TRBV4-2; D gene: NA; CDR3 DNA: TGTGCCAGCAGCCAAGGACAAAAGCAAGAGACCCAGTACTTC; CDR3 protein: CASSQGQKQETQYF
clone size: once; J gene: TRBJ2-1; V gene: TRBV9; D gene: TRBD2; CDR3 DNA: TGTGCCAGCAGCGTAACCGGGACTACCTATGAGCAGTTCTTC; CDR3 protein: CASSVTGTTYEQFF
clone size: NA; J gene: TRBJ2-1; V gene: TRBV10-3; D gene: TRBD2; CDR3 DNA: TGTGCCATCAGTGATAGGTCTAGCGGGGGGCGCAATGAGCAGTTCTTC; CDR3 protein: CAISDRSSGGRNEQFF
clone size: NA; J gene: TRBJ1-2; V gene: TRBV10-3; D gene: NA; CDR3 DNA: TGTGCCATCAGTGAGTCGAGGGAGGGCTATGGCTACACCTTC; CDR3 protein: CAISESREGYGYTF
clone size: once; J gene: TRBJ1-2; V gene: TRBV9; D gene: NA; CDR3 DNA: TGTGCCAGCAGCGACCCCGCCGCGATCCACTATGGCTACACCTTC; CDR3 protein: CASSDPAAIHYGYTF
clone size: NA; J gene: TRBJ1-1; V gene: TRBV7-9; D gene: NA; CDR3 DNA: TGTGCCAGCAGCCAATATCTAAACACTGAAGCTTTCTTT; CDR3 protein: CASSQYLNTEAFF
clone size: NA; J gene: TRBJ2-2; V gene: TRBV15; D gene: NA; CDR3 DNA: TGTGCCACCACTCTTCGAGGGACCGGGGAGCTGTTTTTT; CDR3 protein: CATTLRGTGELFF
clone size: NA; J gene: TRBJ2-7; V gene: TRBV7-2; D gene: NA; CDR3 DNA: TGTGCCAGCAGCTTAGATGCGCGGGCCAAAGGCGAGCAGTACTTC; CDR3 protein: CASSLDARAKGEQYF
clone size: NA; J gene: TRBJ1-5; V gene: TRBV4-3; D gene: TRBD1; CDR3 DNA: TGCGCCAGCAGCCAATCTACAGGGGCCAGGGATCAGCCCCAGCATTTT; CDR3 protein: CASSQSTGARDQPQHF
clone size: once; J gene: TRBJ2-3; V gene: TRBV5-1; D gene: TRBD2; CDR3 DNA: TGCGCCAGCAGCTTGGAGGGTAGCGGGGGAGGTACGCAGTATTTT; CDR3 protein: CASSLEGSGGGTQYF